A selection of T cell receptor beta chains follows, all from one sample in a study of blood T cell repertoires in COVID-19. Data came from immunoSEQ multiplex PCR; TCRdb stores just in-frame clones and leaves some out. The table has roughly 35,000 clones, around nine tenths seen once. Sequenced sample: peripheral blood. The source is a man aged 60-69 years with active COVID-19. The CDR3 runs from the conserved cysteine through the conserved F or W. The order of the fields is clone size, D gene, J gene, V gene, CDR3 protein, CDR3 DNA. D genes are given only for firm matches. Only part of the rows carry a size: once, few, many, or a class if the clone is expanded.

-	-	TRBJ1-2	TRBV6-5	CASTVGGAVNGYTF	TGTGCCAGCACCGTAGGGGGGGCGGTTAATGGCTACACCTTC
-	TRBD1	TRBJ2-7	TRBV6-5	CASRGDRGRYEQYF	TGTGCCAGCCGAGGGGACAGGGGGCGGTACGAGCAGTACTTC
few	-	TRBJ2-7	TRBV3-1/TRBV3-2	CASSRGDTVGHEQYF	TGTGCCAGCAGCCGCGGGGATACCGTCGGCCACGAGCAGTACTTC
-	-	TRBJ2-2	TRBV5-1	CASSTVGTNTGELFF	TGCGCCAGCAGCACGGTGGGCACGAACACCGGGGAGCTGTTTTTT
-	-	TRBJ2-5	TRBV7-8	CASSLVARQGGEETQYF	TGTGCCAGCAGCTTAGTAGCTAGGCAGGGGGGCGAGGAGACCCAGTACTTC
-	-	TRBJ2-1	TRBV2	CASSAGLYNEQFF	TGTGCCAGCTCGGCAGGGCTGTACAATGAGCAGTTCTTC
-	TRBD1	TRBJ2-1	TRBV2	CASSESGQGVNEQFF	TGTGCCAGCAGTGAGTCGGGACAGGGTGTTAATGAGCAGTTCTTC
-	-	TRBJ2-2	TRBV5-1	CASSLSGGELFF	TGCGCCAGCAGCTTGTCCGGCGGGGAGCTGTTTTTT
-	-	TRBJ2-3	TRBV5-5	CASSLRQGIGGTDTQYF	TGTGCCAGCAGCTTGCGGCAGGGGATTGGAGGCACAGATACGCAGTATTTT
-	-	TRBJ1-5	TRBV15	CASQGNSNQPQHF	TGTGCCAGTCAGGGGAATAGCAATCAGCCCCAGCATTTT
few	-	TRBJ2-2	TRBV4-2	CASKSGASNTGELFF	TGTGCCAGTAAGTCGGGAGCCTCGAACACCGGGGAGCTGTTTTTT
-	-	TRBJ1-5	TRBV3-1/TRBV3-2	CASSPPGVGNQPQHF	TGTGCCAGCAGCCCCCCGGGGGTCGGCAATCAGCCCCAGCATTTT
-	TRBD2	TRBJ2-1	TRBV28	CASSPSAGTYNEQFF	TGTGCCAGCAGTCCCTCAGCGGGGACCTACAATGAGCAGTTCTTC
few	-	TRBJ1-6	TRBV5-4	CASSFSGVAPSPLHF	TGTGCCAGCAGCTTTTCGGGGGTCGCCCCTTCACCCCTCCACTTT
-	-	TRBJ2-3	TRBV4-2	CASSQPAITYTDTQYF	TGTGCCAGCAGCCAACCAGCGATTACCTACACAGATACGCAGTATTTT
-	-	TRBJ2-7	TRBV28	CASSFNRLGRGTSQYEQYF	TGTGCCAGCAGTTTTAACCGCCTGGGCAGGGGTACCTCTCAGTACGAGCAGTACTTC
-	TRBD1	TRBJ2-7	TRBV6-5	CASRLGQGAGEQYF	TGTGCCAGCAGATTGGGACAGGGGGCAGGAGAGCAGTACTTC
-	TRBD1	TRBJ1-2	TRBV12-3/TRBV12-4	CASSTGTGVGYTF	TGTGCCAGCAGTACCGGGACAGGGGTTGGCTACACCTTC
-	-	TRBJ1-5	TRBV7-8	CASDVSAGNQPQHF	TGTGCCAGCGACGTCTCGGCGGGCAATCAGCCCCAGCATTTT
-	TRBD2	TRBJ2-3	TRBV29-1	CSVGASGTTDTQYF	TGCAGCGTTGGGGCTAGCGGGACCACAGATACGCAGTATTTT
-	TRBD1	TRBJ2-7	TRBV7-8	CASTLSGGTGSYEQYF	TGTGCCAGCACCCTCAGTGGGGGGACAGGGAGCTACGAGCAGTACTTC
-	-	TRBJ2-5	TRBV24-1	CATSDGRGETQYF	TGTGCCACCAGTGACGGAAGGGGGGAGACCCAGTACTTC
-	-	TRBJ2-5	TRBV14	CASSQGVQETQYF	TGTGCCAGCAGCCAAGGAGTCCAAGAGACCCAGTACTTC
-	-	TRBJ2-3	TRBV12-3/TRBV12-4	CASSLSGTDTQYF	TGTGCCAGCAGTTTAAGCGGCACAGATACGCAGTATTTT
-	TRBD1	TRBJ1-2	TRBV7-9	CASSARTGGSSNGYTF	TGTGCCAGCAGCGCTAGGACAGGGGGCAGCTCGAATGGCTACACCTTC
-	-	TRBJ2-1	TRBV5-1	CASSPRRAADNEQFF	TGCGCCAGCAGCCCAAGGAGGGCCGCAGACAATGAGCAGTTCTTC
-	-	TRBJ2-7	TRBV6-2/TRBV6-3	CASSLYSYEQYF	TGTGCCAGCAGTCTCTACAGCTACGAGCAGTACTTC
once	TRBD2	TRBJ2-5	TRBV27	CASSRGTSGSLAETQYF	TGTGCCAGCAGCCGGGGGACTAGCGGGAGCTTGGCAGAGACCCAGTACTTC
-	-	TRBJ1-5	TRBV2	CASSEGVVPTQPQHF	TGTGCCAGCAGTGAAGGAGTAGTTCCCACTCAGCCCCAGCATTTT
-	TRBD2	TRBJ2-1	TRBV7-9	CASSFGGGADNEQFF	TGTGCCAGCAGCTTCGGCGGGGGGGCCGACAATGAGCAGTTCTTC
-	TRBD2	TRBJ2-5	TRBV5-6	CASRRTSGTQETQYF	TGTGCCAGCAGACGGACTAGCGGGACTCAAGAGACCCAGTACTTC
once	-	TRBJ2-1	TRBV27	CASSLGAKPYNEQFF	TGTGCCAGCAGTTTAGGAGCGAAGCCCTACAATGAGCAGTTCTTC
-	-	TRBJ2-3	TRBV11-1	CASSFLASSLTDTQYF	TGTGCCAGCAGCTTTCTGGCTAGCAGTCTCACAGATACGCAGTATTTT
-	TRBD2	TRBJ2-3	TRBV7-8	CASSSSPLAGGRTDTQYF	TGTGCCAGCAGCTCCAGCCCTCTGGCGGGGGGGCGCACAGATACGCAGTATTTT
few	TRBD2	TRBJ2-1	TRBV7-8	CASSLREGSYNEQFF	TGTGCCAGCAGCCTGAGGGAGGGGTCCTACAATGAGCAGTTCTTC
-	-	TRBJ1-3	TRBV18	CASSPSTVSGNTIYF	TGTGCCAGCTCACCATCGACAGTCTCTGGAAACACCATATATTTT
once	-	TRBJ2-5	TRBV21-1	CASSRTPEGLRIRETQYF	TGTGCCAGCAGCAGGACTCCAGAGGGACTCAGGATCCGCGAGACCCAGTACTTC
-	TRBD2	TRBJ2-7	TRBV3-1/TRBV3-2	CASSPAASGSSYEQYF	TGTGCCAGCAGCCCCGCGGCTAGCGGGAGCTCCTACGAGCAGTACTTC
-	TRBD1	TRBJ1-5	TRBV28	CASSQGANSNQPQHF	TGTGCCAGCAGCCAGGGGGCTAATAGCAATCAGCCCCAGCATTTT
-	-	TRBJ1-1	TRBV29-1	CSVVRGGTEAFF	TGCAGCGTTGTGCGGGGGGGCACTGAAGCTTTCTTT
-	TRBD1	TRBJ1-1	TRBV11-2	CASNDRGEGTEAFF	TGTGCCAGCAACGACAGGGGAGAAGGAACTGAAGCTTTCTTT
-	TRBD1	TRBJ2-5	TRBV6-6	CASSYSGQGGETQYF	TGTGCCAGCAGTTACTCAGGACAGGGGGGAGAGACCCAGTACTTC
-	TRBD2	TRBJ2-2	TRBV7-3	CASSLIAGNTGELFF	TGTGCCAGCAGCTTAATAGCGGGAAACACCGGGGAGCTGTTTTTT
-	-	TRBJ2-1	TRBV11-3	CASSLVGDNEQFF	TGTGCCAGCAGCTTAGTAGGGGACAATGAGCAGTTCTTC
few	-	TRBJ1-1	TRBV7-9	CASSTQTSNTEAFF	TGTGCCAGCAGCACGCAGACTTCGAACACTGAAGCTTTCTTT
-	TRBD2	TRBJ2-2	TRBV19	CASLPGLAGVGELFF	TGTGCCAGCCTGCCGGGACTAGCGGGAGTGGGGGAGCTGTTTTTT
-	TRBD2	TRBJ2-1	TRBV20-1	CSASRLAGLNEQFF	TGCAGTGCTAGTAGACTAGCGGGCCTCAATGAGCAGTTCTTC
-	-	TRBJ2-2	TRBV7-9	CASSLPLITGELFF	TGTGCCAGCAGCTTACCCCTAATCACCGGGGAGCTGTTTTTT
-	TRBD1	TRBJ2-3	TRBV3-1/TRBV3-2	CASSQGYRDRVIDTQYF	TGTGCCAGCAGCCAAGGGTACCGGGACAGGGTCATAGATACGCAGTATTTT
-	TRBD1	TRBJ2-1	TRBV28	CASSLRRTGATTTYNEQFF	TGTGCCAGCAGTCTCCGGCGGACAGGGGCCACTACAACCTACAATGAGCAGTTCTTC
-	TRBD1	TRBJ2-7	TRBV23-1	CASSQSGDRGYEQYF	TGCGCCAGCAGTCAATCGGGGGACAGGGGCTACGAGCAGTACTTC
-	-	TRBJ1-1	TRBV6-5	CASSTLRENTEAFF	TGTGCCAGCAGTACACTCAGGGAGAACACTGAAGCTTTCTTT
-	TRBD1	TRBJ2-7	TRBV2	CASNSDRGTYEQYF	TGTGCCAGCAACTCGGACAGGGGGACCTACGAGCAGTACTTC
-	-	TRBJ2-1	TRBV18	CASSQGTLKLYNEQFF	TGTGCCAGCTCACAGGGGACTCTAAAATTATACAATGAGCAGTTCTTC
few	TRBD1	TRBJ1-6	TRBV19	CASSPRTGGSNSPLHF	TGTGCCAGTAGCCCTCGGACAGGGGGCTCTAATTCACCCCTCCACTTT
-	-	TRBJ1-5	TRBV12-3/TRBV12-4	CASSLDRDQPQHF	TGTGCCAGCAGCCTGGACAGAGATCAGCCCCAGCATTTT
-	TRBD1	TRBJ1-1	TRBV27	CASSPSTGINTEAFF	TGTGCCAGCAGTCCATCGACAGGGATAAACACTGAAGCTTTCTTT
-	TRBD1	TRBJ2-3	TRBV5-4	CASSSGQGLTDTQYF	TGTGCCAGCAGCTCCGGACAGGGGCTTACAGATACGCAGTATTTT
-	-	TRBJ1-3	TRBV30	CAWSWGAGNTIYF	TGTGCCTGGAGTTGGGGCGCGGGAAACACCATATATTTT
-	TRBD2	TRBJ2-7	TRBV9	CASSGAGGLYYEQYF	TGTGCCAGCAGCGGCGCGGGAGGGCTCTACTACGAGCAGTACTTC